Below, 14 T cell receptor beta chains from the same sample are listed, as sequenced in a study of blood T cell repertoires in COVID-19. The method was immunoSEQ multiplex PCR; TCRdb's version includes in-frame clones alone and lacks a portion of them. This table holds some 300,000 clones, 88% found once. The specimen sequenced was PBMCs or T cells enriched from blood (not recorded which). These receptors originate from a woman aged 60-75 years in a cohort exposed to, infected with or recovered from COVID-19 (not recorded which).

The chain is built from TRBV3-1 (or the pseudogene TRBV3-2) and TRBJ2-3; D remains unclear. In germline, CDR1 is LGHDT, CDR2 YNNKEL (reference sequence). There are 15 residues in the CDR3. Trimming removed 3 bases from V and 4 bases from J, with 14 bases in between. CDR3 nucleotides: TGTGCCAGCAGCCAGGGCTCCACCTCCGCAGATACGCAGTATTTT. Its protein product is CASSQGSTSADTQYF.

This rearrangement joins TRBV27 to TRBJ1-2; TRBD1 might be the D (6 bases). The germline gives CDR1 MNHEY, CDR2 SMNVEV (reference sequence). The CDR3 spans 14 residues. With 6 bases removed from V and 6 bases from J, the gap between germline ends came to 17 bases. The CDR3 loop is CASSPSGYRDGYTF. The CDR3 bases are TGTGCCAGCAGCCCATCAGGTTACAGGGATGGCTACACCTTC.

The gene calls are TRBV19 and TRBJ2-2, with D maybe TRBD2 (5 bases). V was pared by 3 bases and J by 3 bases, with 8 bases between. The CDR3 consists of 14 residues. CDR1 LNHDA and CDR2 SQIVND come from the germline V gene (reference sequence). The CDR3 region has the DNA TGTGCCAGTAGTATCAGCGGCGACACCGGGGAGCTGTTTTTT. It yields the protein CASSISGDTGELFF.

The chain employs TRBV28 and TRBJ2-3, with 15 bases identical to TRBD2. Germline V gene data show CDR1 as MDHEN and CDR2 as SYDVKM. The CDR3 sequence is 15 residues long. V lost 3 bases, J lost 10 bases, and 5 bases stayed unmatched. CDR3 bases: TGTGCCAGCAGTTTGGGGACTAGCGGGGGGCCCCCGCAGTATTTT. Amino acid sequence: CASSLGTSGGPPQYF.

The chain joins TRBV6-5 to TRBJ1-4; 8 bases line up with TRBD1. Germline assignment: CDR1 MNHEY and CDR2 SVGAGI. CDR3 length: 14 amino acids. With V trimmed by 6 bases and J by 5 bases, 5 bases remained unmatched. The CDR3 protein is CASRRQGINEKLFF. The CDR3 nucleotides are TGTGCCAGCAGGCGACAGGGGATCAATGAAAAACTGTTTTTT.

This chain links TRBV28 with TRBJ2-7; TRBD2 agrees at 9 bases. CDR3 size: 14 residues. V shed 5 bases, J shed 2 bases, and the junction held 4 bases outside the gene matches. From germline, CDR1 is MDHEN and CDR2 SYDVKM. The CDR3 nucleotides read TGTGCCAGCAGTGGCTCTAGCGGGACCTACGAGCAGTACTTC. This encodes CASSGSSGTYEQYF.

V usage is TRBV27 and J usage is TRBJ2-7; a possible D gene is TRBD1 (6 bases). The CDR3 sequence is 15 residues long. Germline CDR1 and CDR2: MNHEY and SMNVEV (reference sequence). The germline V and J ends were trimmed by 6 bases and 0 bases, with 15 bases remaining between them. The DNA of the CDR3 is TGTGCCAGCAGGACCAACAGGGTGAGCTCCTACGAGCAGTACTTC. Its translation is CASRTNRVSSYEQYF.

This clone has just one count. The V call is TRBV6-5, the J call TRBJ1-1, with D maybe TRBD1 (5 bases). Germline CDR1 reads MNHEY; CDR2 reads SVGAGI. The CDR3 extends over 14 amino acids. Trimming took 6 bases from V and 4 from J, leaving 15 bases between them. CDR3 protein: CASRNPGGGTEAFF. The DNA of the CDR3 is TGTGCCAGCAGAAACCCCGGGGGAGGCACTGAAGCTTTCTTT.

V and J are TRBV7-2 and TRBJ1-4; 9 positions agree with TRBD1. Germline lookup yields CDR1 SGHTA and CDR2 FQGNSA. The CDR3 extends over 14 amino acids. With V trimmed by 0 bases and J by 8 bases, 1 base remained unmatched. In DNA, the CDR3 is TGTGCCAGCAGCTTAGCGGGACAGGGAGAAAAACTGTTTTTT. It yields the protein CASSLAGQGEKLFF.

The V and J genes are TRBV2 and TRBJ1-3, with D tentatively TRBD1 (6 bases). From germline, CDR1 is SNHLY and CDR2 FYNNEI. The ends were cut back, 6 bases at V and 2 bases at J, with 11 bases in the middle. This CDR3 has 14 amino acids. CDR3 nucleotide sequence: TGTGCCAGCAGCTCACAGGGAACTGGAAACACCATATATTTT. It is translated as CASSSQGTGNTIYF.

This chain joins TRBV3-1 (or the pseudogene TRBV3-2) and TRBJ2-3; TRBD2 agrees at 10 bases. V was clipped by 0 bases and J by 1 base; unmatched bases: 7. The CDR3 totals 18 residues. The V gene's germline CDR1 is LGHDT and CDR2 YNNKEL (reference sequence). DNA for the CDR3: TGTGCCAGCAGCCAAGATAGGCGCCTAGCGGGGGGCACAGATACGCAGTATTTT. This sequence encodes CASSQDRRLAGGTDTQYF.

This rearrangement joins TRBV24-1 to TRBJ2-1, with TRBD2 as a possible D gene (5 bases). This CDR3 is 16 amino acids long. With 3 bases removed from V and 2 bases from J, the gap between germline ends came to 13 bases. CDR1 and CDR2 (germline): KGHDR, SFDVKD. CDR3 sequence: CATSDREGRAYNEQFF. The CDR3 DNA reads TGTGCCACCAGTGATCGAGAGGGTAGAGCCTACAATGAGCAGTTCTTC.

J is TRBJ2-2 and V is TRBV28; 7 nucleotides agree with TRBD1. V dropped 5 bases and J dropped 0; count of bases not matched to a gene: 6. CDR3 length: 16 amino acids. Germline CDR1 reads MDHEN; CDR2 reads SYDVKM. The DNA for the CDR3 is TGTGCCAGCAGTGATAAGGGGGCCCCGAACACCGGGGAGCTGTTTTTT. Protein: CASSDKGAPNTGELFF.

The chain is built from TRBV4-1 and TRBJ2-3, with 8 bases fitting TRBD2. Trimming took 3 bases from V and 4 from J; bases not matched to a gene: 6. Germline lookup yields CDR1 MGHRA and CDR2 YSYEKL. CDR3 length: 15 amino acids. The CDR3 sequence is CASSHRAGVADTQYF. In nucleotides, the CDR3 is TGCGCCAGCAGCCACAGAGCGGGAGTGGCAGATACGCAGTATTTT.